Sequencing of this TCR beta chain was carried out in a study of T cell responses to AZD1222 COVID-19 vaccine. Study information: Second doses that came at about 4 or about 12 weeks were put together. The study, taken as a whole, reports: Spike was spanned by vaccine-associated CD4 TCRs, which were dominant at 160-218 and 743-854.

Data came from immunoSEQ multiplex PCR; TCRdb stores just in-frame clones and leaves some out. This table has about 100,000 clones, about 85% appearing once. CDR3 size: 14 residues. Per germline, CDR1 SGHVS and CDR2 FQNEAQ. The V and J ends lost 5 bases and 4 bases, in that order; junction bases with no gene match: 5. Notes on this clone: The antigen remains unidentified.

The clonotype was recovered from an adult in good health. Here the sequenced sample was peripheral blood, taken on day 0 of AZD1222 vaccination. V gene TRBV7-8 combines with J gene TRBJ1-1, with TRBD1 matching 9 bases. CDR3 sequence: CASSRQGGGTEAFF. The CDR3 nucleotides read TGTGCCAGCAGCAGACAGGGGGGGGGCACTGAAGCTTTCTTT.